This T cell receptor (beta chain) was sequenced for a study of cytomegalovirus exposure and HLA in healthy donors. With regard to this clone: What it binds is unknown.

CDR3 length: 16 amino acids. Trimming took 4 bases from V and 4 from J, leaving 17 bases between them. Germline values: CDR1 SGHRS, CDR2 YFSETQ. Study results and caveats: Most of the TCR beta V segments (in an earlier analysis) were productive either about 90% or about 30% of the time.

There were likely unrecorded immune exposures, though donors were nominally healthy when sampled. A multiplex PCR was run with 60 Vbeta primers and 13 Jbeta primers. This table comes from immunoSEQ multiplex PCR, and its TCRdb copy is limited to in-frame clones, with some not included. The data contain 110,000 to 150,000 clones, 75% to 90% of them singletons. The V and J genes are TRBV5-1 and TRBJ1-4, with D possibly TRBD1 on 5 matching bases. The material sequenced was PBMCs. The origin of this receptor is a female donor in good health and CMV-seronegative. CDR3: CASSTGPGSLNEKLFF. CDR3 coding DNA: TGCGCCAGCAGCACGGGGCCCGGGAGTCTTAATGAAAAACTGTTTTTT.